Below, 3 T cell receptor beta chains from the same sample are listed, as sequenced in a study of identical twins. MiXCR was run by TCRdb on the 5' RACE reads, yielding one entry per CDR3 protein. The data show fewer than 500,000 distinct CDR3 sequences, 24% seen once. The same sample was also used in a study of T cells expressing NK-cell markers.

The sequencing input was CD4+ T cells sorted from blood. The source of these receptors is a woman between 18 and 29 years old in good health.

The CDR3 region has the DNA TGTGCCAGCAGCTTAGGAACTAGACGAAGGGACAGCTACGAGCAGTACTTC. Protein sequence: CASSLGTRRRDSYEQYF. V and J are TRBV11-2 and TRBJ2-7, with TRBD1 identical over 7 bases. Germline assignment: CDR1 SGHAT and CDR2 FQNNGV. With 1 base clipped from V and 3 bases from J, the junction kept 12 bases outside the gene matches. CDR3 size: 17 residues.

This chain links TRBV6-2 or TRBV6-3 with TRBJ1-1; TRBD1 might be the D (6 bases). V lost 0 bases and J lost 4, with 9 bases in between. The CDR3 consists of 14 residues. Germline values: CDR1 MNHEY, CDR2 SVGEGT. The CDR3 loop is CASSYSWGRTEAFF. As DNA, the CDR3 is TGTGCCAGCAGTTACTCGTGGGGGCGCACTGAAGCTTTCTTT.

In this sample, this clonotype turned up many times. The V and J genes are TRBV7-9 and TRBJ2-7; weak D call: TRBD2 (6 bases). This CDR3 region has 11 residues. Germline V CDR1 and CDR2: SEHNR, FQNEAQ (reference sequence). V was shortened by 3 bases and J by 6 bases, with 6 bases between the two germline ends. The CDR3 is CASSFGGEQYF. The CDR3, as DNA: TGTGCCAGCAGCTTCGGGGGCGAGCAGTACTTC.